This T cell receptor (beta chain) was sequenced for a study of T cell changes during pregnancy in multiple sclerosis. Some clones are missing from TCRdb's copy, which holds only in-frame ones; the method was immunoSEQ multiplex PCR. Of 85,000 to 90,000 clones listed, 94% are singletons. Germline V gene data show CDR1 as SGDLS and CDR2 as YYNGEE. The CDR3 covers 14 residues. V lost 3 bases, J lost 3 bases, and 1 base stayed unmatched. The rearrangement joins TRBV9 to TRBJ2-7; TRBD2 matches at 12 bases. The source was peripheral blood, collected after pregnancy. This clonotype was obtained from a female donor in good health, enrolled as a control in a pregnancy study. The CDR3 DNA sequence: TGTGCCAGCAGCGGACTAGCGGGAGACTACGAGCAGTACTTC. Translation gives CASSGLAGDYEQYF.